This T cell receptor (beta chain) was sequenced during a study of blood T cell repertoires in COVID-19. The CDR3 has 15 residues. V trimming: 3 bases; J trimming: 3 bases; junction bases outside the gene matches: 8. Germline V gene lookup returns CDR1 LNHDA and CDR2 SQIVND (reference sequence). The repertoire was sequenced with immunoSEQ multiplex PCR; TCRdb's copy has only in-frame clones and lacks some. The data show 150,000 or so clones, with around 80% seen just once and approximately 9.1% held by the top ten. The chain combines TRBV19 with TRBJ2-7, with 7 bases that match TRBD2. The sequence was collected from a woman in her 70s with acute or convalescent COVID-19. The specimen sequenced was peripheral blood. The CDR3 loop reads CASSITSENYYEQYF. The CDR3 region has the DNA TGTGCCAGTAGTATCACTAGCGAGAATTACTACGAGCAGTACTTC.